The 14 T cell receptor beta chains presented below share a single source sample, sequenced in a study of neurological immune-mediated disorders. In TCRdb, the 5' RACE reads were re-called with MiXCR into one record per CDR3 protein. The table lists 87,000 or so distinct CDR3 sequences, under 4.5% of them singletons, with around 3.1% in the top ten. What was sequenced was PBMCs. The receptors derive from a woman aged 50 to 60 with multiple sclerosis.

This clonotype was counted at least ten times. The V and J genes are TRBV12-3 or TRBV12-4 and TRBJ1-2, with 7 bases fitting TRBD1. J lost 3 bases, V lost 8 bases, and 15 bases had no gene match. The CDR3 covers 16 residues. This CDR3 reads CASSRLDRDVDYGYTF. The DNA for the CDR3 is TGTGCCAGCTCTAGACTCGACAGGGACGTAGACTATGGCTACACCTTC.

This clonotype was observed many times. The rearrangement joins TRBV25-1 to TRBJ1-2; 9 bases agree with TRBD1. This CDR3 contains 16 residues. With 3 bases clipped from V and 4 bases from J, the junction kept 9 bases outside the gene matches. In germline, CDR1 is MGHDK, CDR2 SYGVNS. The CDR3 spells CASSDQMTGGVYGYTF. In DNA, the CDR3 is TGTGCCAGCAGTGACCAAATGACAGGGGGGGTCTATGGCTACACCTTC.

The table lists this clonotype with many counts. The V and J genes are TRBV25-1 and TRBJ2-6; weak D call: TRBD1 (6 bases). Germline assignment: CDR1 MGHDK and CDR2 SYGVNS. This CDR3 comprises 16 residues. V lost 6 bases and J lost 1, with 13 bases in between. CDR3 amino acids: CASRGAVNSGANVLTF. The DNA of the CDR3 is TGTGCCAGCAGGGGGGCAGTCAATTCTGGGGCCAACGTCCTGACTTTC. Filled out from reference TRBV25-1 and TRBJ2-6, the complete variable domain reads EADIYQTPRYLVIGTGKKITLECSQTMGHDKMYWYQQDPGMELHLIHYSYGVNSTEKGDLSSESTVSRIRTEHFPLTLESARPSHTSQYLCASRGAVNSGANVLTFGAGSRLTVL.

The sample holds one count of this clonotype. The chain joins TRBV7-7 to TRBJ2-2; D remains unclear. This CDR3 is built from 13 residues. Trimming removed 3 bases from V and 6 bases from J, with 8 bases in between. Germline V CDR1 and CDR2: SSHAT, FNYEAQ (reference sequence). CDR3 in amino acids: CASSLLVSGELFF. The CDR3 DNA is TGTGCCAGCAGCTTGTTAGTATCCGGGGAGCTGTTTTTT.

This clonotype was found many times. This chain uses TRBV5-1 with TRBJ1-5, with TRBD1 as a possible D gene (5 bases). The length of the CDR3 is 15 residues. Between the trimmed V and J ends, which lost 1 base and 0 bases, there was a span of 8 bases. The germline CDR1 and CDR2 sequences are SGHRS and YFSETQ. The CDR3 DNA reads TGCGCCAGCAGCTTGCAGGGTTATAGCAATCAGCCCCAGCATTTT. Translating gives CASSLQGYSNQPQHF.

In this sample, this clonotype turned up many times. This sequence joins TRBV5-1 and TRBJ1-4, with a weak D call TRBD1 (5 bases). The CDR3 covers 14 residues. Per germline, CDR1 SGHRS and CDR2 YFSETQ. Trimming pared 4 bases from V and 4 bases from J, leaving 11 bases between. The DNA of the CDR3 is TGCGCCAGCAGCCCGGGGGGGGTTAATGAAAAACTGTTTTTT. This encodes CASSPGGVNEKLFF.

This clonotype was detected ten times or more. The chain combines TRBV7-9 with TRBJ2-7; tentative D call: TRBD1 (6 bases). Trimming took off 5 bases at V and 1 base at J, with 18 bases between the two ends. The CDR3 is 16 residues long. Germline values: CDR1 SEHNR, CDR2 FQNEAQ (reference sequence). The CDR3 protein is CASSVITGKISYEQYF. The CDR3 region has the DNA TGTGCCAGCAGCGTCATAACAGGGAAGATATCCTACGAGCAGTACTTC.

At least ten counts were recorded for this clonotype. The rearrangement uses TRBV20-1 and TRBJ1-2; 9 bases align to TRBD1. From germline, CDR1 is DFQATT and CDR2 SNEGSKA (reference sequence). The CDR3 totals 14 residues. V lost 0 bases, J lost 8 bases, and 7 bases stayed unmatched. CDR3 bases: TGCAGTGCTAGAGATTACAGGGGGCATTGGGGCTACACCTTC. Translation: CSARDYRGHWGYTF.

This clonotype was detected ten times or more. The V call is TRBV7-2, the J call TRBJ2-7; the match to TRBD2 covers 11 bases. The CDR3 has 13 residues. V trimming: 1 base; J trimming: 7 bases; junction bases outside the gene matches: 0. Germline V gives CDR1 SGHTA, CDR2 FQGNSA. The CDR3 here is CASSLGLAGEQYF. The CDR3 DNA reads TGTGCCAGCAGCTTAGGACTAGCGGGGGAGCAGTACTTC.

This clonotype has at least ten counts. This chain connects TRBV5-8 to TRBJ2-2; D unresolved. Trimming took off 4 bases at V and 6 bases at J, with 19 bases between the two ends. The length of the CDR3 is 16 residues. The germline CDR1 and CDR2 sequences are SGHTS and YDEGEE. CDR3 in amino acids: CASSPSSSTVPGELFF. The CDR3 nucleotides read TGTGCCAGCAGCCCCAGCAGTAGCACCGTCCCCGGGGAGCTGTTTTTT.

By its share, this clonotype is medium-sized. J is TRBJ2-5 and V is TRBV20-1, with TRBD2 matching over 7 bases. The germline gives CDR1 DFQATT, CDR2 SNEGSKA (reference sequence). The CDR3 spans 15 residues. With 3 bases clipped from V and 1 base from J, the junction kept 8 bases outside the gene matches. CDR3 sequence (DNA): TGCAGTGCTAGGGACGGGACTACTATCCAAGAGACCCAGTACTTC. Translation: CSARDGTTIQETQYF.

This clonotype came up many times. This chain joins TRBV6-5 and TRBJ2-2; no firm D call. The V and J ends lost 0 bases and 7 bases respectively, with 6 bases between them. In germline, CDR1 is MNHEY, CDR2 SVGAGI. This CDR3 spans 13 amino acids. The CDR3 DNA reads as TGTGCCAGCAGTTACTCTCCCCGCGGGGAGCTGTTTTTT. Amino acid sequence: CASSYSPRGELFF.

There are many counts of this clonotype. V and J are TRBV10-2 and TRBJ2-7; D possibly corresponds to TRBD2 (6 bases). With 6 bases removed from V and 7 bases from J, the gap between germline ends came to 13 bases. The CDR3 loop spans 12 amino acids. Per the germline V gene, CDR1 is WSHSY and CDR2 is SAAADI. DNA for the CDR3: TGCGCCAGCAGGGCGGGGCCGGGAGAGCAGTACTTC. Translating gives CASRAGPGEQYF.

This clonotype turned up a few times. A much more abundant neighbour one base away suggests this may be a read error. The rearrangement joins TRBV5-5 to TRBJ1-5; D might be TRBD1 (5 bases). Germline assignment: CDR1 SGHKS and CDR2 YYEKEE (reference sequence). This CDR3 spans 16 amino acids. In DNA form, the CDR3 reads TGTGCCAGCAGCTTGGTTGCCACCCAAAAGGGGCAGCCCCAGAATTTT. This gives the protein CASSLVATQKGQPQNF. The full variable domain, completed using reference TRBV5-5 and TRBJ1-5, is DAGVTQSPTHLIKTRGQQVTLRCSPISGHKSVSWYQQVLGQGPQFIFQYYEKEERGRGNFPDRFSARQFPNYSSELNVNALLLGDSALYLCASSLVATQKGQPQNFGDGTRLSIL.